These 13 T cell receptor beta chains were all obtained from the same sample, sequenced in a study of blood T cell repertoires in COVID-19. Clones were read by immunoSEQ multiplex PCR, and TCRdb kept only the in-frame ones, dropping some. The table records roughly 670,000 clones, 85% to 90% of them present only once. Sequenced sample: peripheral blood. The receptors shown here come from a woman between 18 and 29 years old with acute or convalescent COVID-19.

The gene calls are TRBV30 and TRBJ1-2, with 9 bases that match TRBD1. This CDR3 comprises 15 residues. Germline V gene lookup returns CDR1 GTSNPN and CDR2 SVGIG (reference sequence). After removal of 0 bases from V and 4 bases from J, the junction contained 6 bases not matched to a gene. CDR3 residues: CAWSVVRQGGYGYTF. For the CDR3, the DNA is TGTGCCTGGAGTGTAGTAAGACAGGGGGGCTATGGCTACACCTTC.

V is TRBV6-6 and J is TRBJ2-2; 8 nucleotides agree with TRBD2. Germline values: CDR1 MNHNY, CDR2 SVGAGI (reference sequence). V dropped 0 bases and J dropped 4; count of bases not matched to a gene: 1. The CDR3 totals 15 residues. The CDR3 is CASSYSAGGTGELFF. The CDR3 nucleotides are TGTGCCAGCAGTTACTCGGCGGGGGGCACCGGGGAGCTGTTTTTT.

The chain combines TRBV21-1 with TRBJ1-1; the table's D call, TRBD1, was not checked against the DNA. TRBV21-1 is marked as a pseudogene. This CDR3 comprises 19 residues. The CDR3 here is CASSTHNFRGTFMNTEAFF. Here the CDR3 DNA reads TGTGCCAGCAGCACCCATAATTTTAGGGGGACCTTCATGAACACTGAAGCTTTCTTT.

This chain joins TRBV2 and TRBJ2-7; 8 nucleotides match TRBD1. V shed 0 bases, J shed 3 bases, and the junction held 28 bases outside the gene matches. The CDR3 has 23 amino acids. Per the germline V gene, CDR1 is SNHLY and CDR2 is FYNNEI. CDR3: CASSEAGGSDVGGYRTGHYEQYF. As DNA, the CDR3 is TGTGCCAGCAGTGAAGCGGGCGGGTCTGACGTGGGTGGTTACAGGACAGGGCACTACGAGCAGTACTTC.

The V call is TRBV6-2 or TRBV6-3, the J call TRBJ1-4; tentative D call: TRBD1 (5 bases). CDR1 is MNHEY and CDR2 is SVGEGT in the germline V gene. Trimming removed 6 bases at V and 10 bases at J, with 15 bases between. The CDR3 contains 13 residues. In DNA form, the CDR3 reads TGTGCCAGCAGCAACTTAGGGGTGGGAAAACTGTTTTTT. Protein: CASSNLGVGKLFF.

This chain connects TRBV12-3 or TRBV12-4 to TRBJ2-3; D gene uncertain. V lost 5 bases, J lost 3 bases, and 9 bases lay in between. The CDR3 runs to 13 residues. DNA for the CDR3: TGTGCCAGCAGTCCTTGGCAGACAGATACGCAGTATTTT. Translated: CASSPWQTDTQYF.

CDR3 protein: CATSSGDSYNEQFF. The CDR3, as DNA: TGTGCCACATCCTCAGGGGACTCCTACAATGAGCAGTTCTTC. The rearrangement links TRBV24-1 to TRBJ2-1; D may be TRBD1 (6 bases). Germline assignment: CDR1 KGHDR and CDR2 SFDVKD. V was shortened by 10 bases and J by 0 bases, with 12 bases between the two germline ends. This CDR3 has 14 amino acids.

The V and J genes are TRBV4-3 and TRBJ2-1; 7 positions match TRBD1. CDR1 is LGHNA and CDR2 is YSLEER in the germline V gene. The J segment lost 10 bases and the V segment lost 0 bases, leaving 9 bases of the junction unmatched. This CDR3 is built from 15 residues. The CDR3, as DNA: TGCGCCAGCAGCCAAGATCCCGACAGGGTCAAGGAGCAGTTCTTC. Its protein product is CASSQDPDRVKEQFF.

The chain uses TRBV24-1 and TRBJ2-2, with 8 bases identical to TRBD1. The CDR3 spans 17 residues. After removal of 0 bases from V and 6 bases from J, the junction contained 8 bases not matched to a gene. Germline V lookup: CDR1 KGHDR, CDR2 SFDVKD. The CDR3 DNA follows: TGTGCCACCAGTGATTTGCATGGGACAGGAACCTCCGGGGAGCTGTTTTTT. Translation: CATSDLHGTGTSGELFF.

This clone showed up just once. Other nucleotide sequences in the sample specify the same CDR3. The V gene is TRBV3-1 (or the pseudogene TRBV3-2), the J gene TRBJ1-1; D not resolved. The CDR3 sequence is 12 residues long. V lost 1 base, J lost 2 bases, and 2 bases lay in between. Germline V gene data show CDR1 as LGHDT and CDR2 as YNNKEL (reference sequence). The CDR3 DNA sequence: TGTGCCAGCAGCCAAGCAAACACTGAAGCTTTCTTT. This sequence encodes CASSQANTEAFF.

The gene calls are TRBV6-2 or TRBV6-3 and TRBJ1-6, with 8 nucleotides matching TRBD1. Unmatched junction bases numbered 8, after V lost 6 bases and J lost 10 bases. The CDR3 has 14 amino acids. Germline V gives CDR1 MNHEY, CDR2 SVGEGT. Here the CDR3 DNA reads TGTGCCAGCAGCACAGACAGGGGCCGATCACCCCTCCACTTT. Translating gives CASSTDRGRSPLHF.

This clone is a singleton in its sample. The chain uses TRBV7-9 and TRBJ2-1; possibly TRBD2 for D (6 bases). V was cut by 1 base and J by 1 base, with 17 bases left in between. CDR1 and CDR2 from the germline V gene are SEHNR and FQNEAQ (reference sequence). The CDR3 covers 18 residues. The CDR3 nucleotides read TGTGCCAGCAGCTTAGGAGGGAGGAGCGGGTTGTCCTACAATGAGCAGTTCTTC. This codes for CASSLGGRSGLSYNEQFF.

V usage is TRBV5-4 and J usage is TRBJ1-2; a possible D gene is TRBD1 (6 bases). The V gene's germline CDR1 is SGHNT and CDR2 YYREEE (reference sequence). The CDR3 totals 13 residues. V was shortened by 4 bases and J by 6 bases, with 13 bases between the two germline ends. Here the CDR3 DNA reads TGTGCCAGCAGCCGAGATCCAGGGGATGGCTACACCTTC. Encoded protein: CASSRDPGDGYTF.